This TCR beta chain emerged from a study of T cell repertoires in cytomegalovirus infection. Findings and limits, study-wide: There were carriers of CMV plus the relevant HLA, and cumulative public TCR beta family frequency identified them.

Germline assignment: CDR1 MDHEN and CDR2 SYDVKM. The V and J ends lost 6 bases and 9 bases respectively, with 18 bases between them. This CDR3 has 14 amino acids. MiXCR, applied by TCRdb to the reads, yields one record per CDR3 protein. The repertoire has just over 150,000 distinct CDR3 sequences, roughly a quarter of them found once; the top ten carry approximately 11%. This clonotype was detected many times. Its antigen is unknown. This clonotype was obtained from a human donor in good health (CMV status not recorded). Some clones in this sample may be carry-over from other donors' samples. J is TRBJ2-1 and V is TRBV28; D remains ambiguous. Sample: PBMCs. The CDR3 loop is CASSRGGVLGEQFF. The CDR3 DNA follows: TGTGCCAGCAGCCGTGGTGGGGTCTTGGGTGAGCAGTTCTTC. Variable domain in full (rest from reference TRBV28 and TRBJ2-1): DVKVTQSSRYLVKRTGEKVFLECVQDMDHENMFWYRQDPGLGLRLIYFSYDVKMKEKGDIPEGYSVSREKKERFSLILESASTNQTSMYLCASSRGGVLGEQFFGPGTRLTVL.